Below, 24 T cell receptor beta chains from the same sample are listed, as sequenced in a study of shared clonotypes between healthy human individuals. Cells designated naive CD8 were CD45RO-negative and were positively selected for CCR7, with terminally differentiated effector memory CD45RA+ cells excluded. Profiling relied on immunoSEQ multiplex PCR, and the TCRdb table lists in-frame clones only, not all of them. The sample records about 2.1 million clones, about 93% being singletons. The sequencing input was naive CD8+ T cells from PBMCs. These receptors came from a young man in good health. Some clones in this sample may be carry-over from other donors' samples.

The chain is built from TRBV28 and TRBJ1-1, with D maybe TRBD1 (6 bases). The CDR3 sequence is 13 residues long. Looked up from germline, CDR1 is MDHEN and CDR2 is SYDVKM. V was shortened by 5 bases and J by 0 bases, with 7 bases between the two germline ends. The CDR3 spells CASSRQVNTEAFF. CDR3 sequence (DNA): TGTGCCAGCAGTAGACAGGTGAACACTGAAGCTTTCTTT.

This chain joins TRBV27 and TRBJ2-7; D assignment may be TRBD1 or TRBD2 (5 bases each). This CDR3 contains 15 residues. The V gene lost 5 bases and the J gene lost 5 bases, with 19 bases spanning the gap. Germline V gene sequence: CDR1 MNHEY, CDR2 SMNVEV (reference sequence). CDR3 in DNA: TGTGCCAGCAGTACCCGGGACGGACACTTTAACGAGCAGTACTTC. It specifies CASSTRDGHFNEQYF.

J is TRBJ2-3 and V is TRBV4-3; D is unclear. Looked up from germline, CDR1 is LGHNA and CDR2 is YSLEER. CDR3 length: 14 amino acids. Trimming pared 4 bases from V and 4 bases from J, leaving 12 bases between. CDR3 protein: CASSPWVQSDTQYF. The DNA for the CDR3 is TGCGCCAGCAGCCCCTGGGTCCAATCAGATACGCAGTATTTT.

The J gene is TRBJ2-7, the V gene TRBV5-5; D not certain. The CDR3 is 14 residues long. Per the germline V gene, CDR1 is SGHKS and CDR2 is YYEKEE (reference sequence). Trimming removed 0 bases at V and 2 bases at J, with 9 bases between. Written as DNA, the CDR3 is TGTGCCAGCAGCTTGGAGGGCCTCACCTACGAGCAGTACTTC. Residues: CASSLEGLTYEQYF.

This clone was observed a handful of times. Different DNA sequences within this sample yield the same CDR3. The chain uses TRBV7-9 and TRBJ2-2; the match to TRBD1 covers 8 bases. The germline gives CDR1 SEHNR, CDR2 FQNEAQ (reference sequence). Unmatched junction bases numbered 3, after V lost 5 bases and J lost 1 base. CDR3 length: 15 amino acids. The CDR3 sequence: CASSTGTGNTGELFF. The CDR3 DNA reads as TGTGCCAGCAGCACCGGGACAGGGAACACCGGGGAGCTGTTTTTT.

This clone was observed once. This chain connects TRBV7-9 to TRBJ1-5, with D possibly matching TRBD1 (5 bases). The CDR3 length is 14 residues. Per the germline V gene, CDR1 is SEHNR and CDR2 is FQNEAQ (reference sequence). V lost 5 bases and J lost 3, with 11 bases in between. CDR3 protein: CASSPGPLNQPQHF. DNA of the CDR3: TGTGCCAGCAGCCCGGGGCCACTCAATCAGCCCCAGCATTTT.

The chain uses TRBV10-3 and TRBJ1-2; 7 bases line up with TRBD1. Germline V gene data show CDR1 as ENHRY and CDR2 as SYGVKD. The CDR3 runs 13 residues. Trimming at V came to 10 bases and at J to 8 bases, leaving 13 bases not matched to a gene. The CDR3 DNA follows: TGTGCCACCATTAACAGGGGACCTGAGGGCTACACCTTC. Translating it yields CATINRGPEGYTF.

This sequence joins TRBV27 and TRBJ2-7; D could derive from TRBD1 or TRBD2 (5 bases each). The V and J ends lost 5 bases and 3 bases respectively, with 11 bases between them. The CDR3 contains 13 residues. The germline V gene encodes CDR1 MNHEY and CDR2 SMNVEV (reference sequence). The CDR3: CASSDRGYYEQYF. The CDR3 region has the DNA TGTGCCAGCAGTGACCGGGGCTACTACGAGCAGTACTTC.

The chain recombines TRBV9 with TRBJ2-1; TRBD1 matches at 7 bases. CDR1 SGDLS and CDR2 YYNGEE come from the germline V gene. V gave up 3 bases and J gave up 3 bases; unmatched junction bases: 12. The CDR3 sequence is 17 residues long. As DNA, the CDR3 is TGTGCCAGCAGCGGGAACAGGGGCCTTCGGAACTACAATGAGCAGTTCTTC. The encoded protein is CASSGNRGLRNYNEQFF.

CDR3 residues: CASSLFLAGTDSEQFF. The CDR3 coding sequence is TGTGCCAGCAGTTTATTTTTGGCGGGAACGGACAGTGAGCAGTTCTTC. The V gene is TRBV28, the J gene TRBJ2-1; the D gene could be TRBD1 or TRBD2 (6 bases each). The CDR3 covers 16 residues. The ends were cut back, 1 base at V and 9 bases at J, with 19 bases in the middle. Germline CDR1 and CDR2: MDHEN and SYDVKM.

This sequence joins TRBV28 and TRBJ2-1, with 9 bases identical to TRBD1. J lost 15 bases, V lost 3 bases, and 9 bases had no gene match. CDR1 and CDR2 from the germline V gene are MDHEN and SYDVKM. CDR3 length: 13 amino acids. CDR3 in DNA: TGTGCCAGCAGTTTTGGGACAGGGCTGGTTTTGTTCTTC. Its translation is CASSFGTGLVLFF.

Comment on this clone: The sample contains more than one DNA sequence encoding this CDR3. The chain is built from TRBV27 and TRBJ1-1; 10 nucleotides agree with TRBD1. CDR1 and CDR2 (germline): MNHEY, SMNVEV (reference sequence). J lost 5 bases, V lost 2 bases, and 2 bases had no gene match. There are 14 residues in the CDR3. CDR3 nucleotides: TGTGCCAGCAGTTTAAGGGACAGGGGAACTGAAGCTTTCTTT. Protein: CASSLRDRGTEAFF.

The chain uses TRBV18 and TRBJ2-2; 9 bases agree with TRBD1. V lost 2 bases and J lost 7; bases outside the gene matches: 5. CDR1 KGHSH and CDR2 LQKENI come from the germline V gene. The CDR3 is 15 residues long. The chain's CDR3 is CASSPTGGAGGELFF. The CDR3 DNA follows: TGTGCCAGCTCACCAACAGGGGGCGCAGGCGGGGAGCTGTTTTTT.

This sequence joins TRBV9 and TRBJ2-3, with D perhaps matching TRBD2 (5 bases). This CDR3 has 17 amino acids. Germline-derived CDR1 and CDR2 are SGDLS and YYNGEE. With 3 bases removed from V and 0 bases from J, the gap between germline ends came to 17 bases. The CDR3 reads CASSGPGVGDSTDTQYF. Here the CDR3 DNA reads TGTGCCAGCAGCGGCCCCGGTGTCGGGGATAGCACAGATACGCAGTATTTT.

The V gene is TRBV5-1, the J gene TRBJ2-7, with D perhaps being TRBD1 or TRBD2 (5 bases each). CDR3 length equals 15 residues. Germline values: CDR1 SGHRS, CDR2 YFSETQ. Trimming stripped 3 bases from V and 3 bases from J, with 16 bases between. The CDR3 protein is CASSSDWDGNYEQYF. The CDR3 region has the DNA TGCGCCAGCAGCTCTGACTGGGACGGAAACTACGAGCAGTACTTC.

This rearrangement joins TRBV27 to TRBJ2-2; no clear D gene. This CDR3 region has 14 residues. Trimming pared 4 bases from V and 0 bases from J, leaving 6 bases between. Germline V gives CDR1 MNHEY, CDR2 SMNVEV (reference sequence). The CDR3 nucleotides are TGTGCCAGCAGTTGGTCCCCGAACACCGGGGAGCTGTTTTTT. As protein: CASSWSPNTGELFF.

The chain combines TRBV4-3 with TRBJ2-3; TRBD2 matches at 8 bases. The CDR3 sequence is 16 residues long. The V and J ends lost 6 bases and 3 bases, in that order; junction bases with no gene match: 11. Germline V lookup: CDR1 LGHNA, CDR2 YSLEER. In nucleotides, the CDR3 is TGCGCCAGCAGGGCCACGGCGGGAGGTTGGACAGATACGCAGTATTTT. Amino acids: CASRATAGGWTDTQYF.

The rearrangement uses TRBV27 and TRBJ2-1, with 7 bases identical to TRBD2. The CDR3 consists of 19 residues. The trim removed 5 bases at V and 2 bases at J, leaving 18 bases unmatched. Germline values: CDR1 MNHEY, CDR2 SMNVEV (reference sequence). The chain's CDR3 is CASSPMPPWGEGPYNEQFF. DNA of the CDR3: TGTGCCAGCAGTCCTATGCCCCCGTGGGGGGAGGGCCCCTACAATGAGCAGTTCTTC.

The V call is TRBV9, the J call TRBJ2-1, with TRBD2 identical over 8 bases. Germline V gives CDR1 SGDLS, CDR2 YYNGEE. J lost 4 bases, V lost 2 bases, and 8 bases had no gene match. The CDR3 length is 16 residues. The CDR3 bases are TGTGCCAGCAGCGTGACCCCGGCTAGCGGGTACAATGAGCAGTTCTTC. Protein product: CASSVTPASGYNEQFF.

This chain links TRBV29-1 with TRBJ1-2, with TRBD1 identical over 9 bases. Unmatched junction bases numbered 4, after V lost 0 bases and J lost 2 bases. Germline values: CDR1 SQVTM, CDR2 ANQGSEA. The CDR3 is 15 amino acids. The CDR3 DNA is TGCAGCGTTGAAGATTGGGACAGGGAGAACTATGGCTACACCTTC. Its protein is CSVEDWDRENYGYTF.

A note on this clone: Other DNA sequences in the same sample also yield this CDR3. The chain employs TRBV19 and TRBJ2-3; D remains ambiguous. V was shortened by 1 base and J by 0 bases, with 5 bases between the two germline ends. Germline CDR1 LNHDA, CDR2 SQIVND (reference sequence). There are 14 residues in the CDR3. The CDR3 DNA sequence: TGTGCCAGTAGTATAGGTATCAGCACAGATACGCAGTATTTT. Translation: CASSIGISTDTQYF.

This chain links TRBV7-9 with TRBJ2-2; D may be TRBD2 (5 bases). CDR3 size: 12 residues. Germline CDR1 and CDR2: SEHNR and FQNEAQ (reference sequence). V was trimmed by 8 bases and J by 5 bases, leaving 9 bases between them. The CDR3 region is CASAPGTGELFF. The CDR3 nucleotides are TGTGCCAGCGCTCCGGGAACCGGGGAGCTGTTTTTT.

This clone was observed a handful of times. The chain carries TRBV27 and TRBJ1-1; the D is unclear. V lost 1 base to trimming and J lost 2 bases, with 5 bases between them. Germline values: CDR1 MNHEY, CDR2 SMNVEV (reference sequence). The CDR3 consists of 13 residues. DNA for the CDR3: TGTGCCAGCAGTTTATACGAAAACACTGAAGCTTTCTTT. Its protein is CASSLYENTEAFF.

V gene TRBV7-8 combines with J gene TRBJ2-2, with D possibly being TRBD2 (6 bases). V was pared by 2 bases and J by 7 bases, with 14 bases between. This CDR3 has 15 residues. The germline V gene has CDR1 SGHVS and CDR2 FQNEAQ. CDR3: CASSLRSRGIGELFF. The CDR3, as DNA: TGTGCCAGCAGCTTAAGGAGTCGCGGGATCGGGGAGCTGTTTTTT.